These T cell receptor beta chains were read from a single sample in a study of low-dose radiotherapy and immunotherapy resistance in tumors. TCRdb re-derived calls from the reads in MiXCR, one entry per CDR3 protein. The sample lists under 90,000 distinct CDR3 sequences, roughly a sixth occurring once. The sample was PBMCs, taken before treatment. These receptors were collected from a male donor with prostate cancer. Each CDR3 is given with its conserved first and last residue. D genes are given only for firm matches. A row's size may be missing; if present it is once, few, many or a size class.

CDR3 length	clone size	V gene	J gene	D gene	CDR3 DNA	CDR3 protein
15	.	TRBV20-1	TRBJ2-3	.	TGCAGTGCTCCTCAGGGTACAGCCTTCACAGATACGCAGTATTTT	CSAPQGTAFTDTQYF
12	many	TRBV7-9	TRBJ2-1	.	TGTGCCAGCAGCTTACGGGACAATGAGCAGTTCTTC	CASSLRDNEQFF
14	many	TRBV7-3	TRBJ2-3	.	TGTGCCAGCAGTAAAGGGGGGAGCACAGATACGCAGTATTTT	CASSKGGSTDTQYF
12	many	TRBV7-2	TRBJ2-3	.	TGTGCCAGCAGCTTAGCCGCAGATACGCAGTATTTT	CASSLAADTQYF
15	many	TRBV11-2	TRBJ2-3	.	TGTGCCAGCAGCTTGAAGGGCGGTCGCACAGATACGCAGTATTTT	CASSLKGGRTDTQYF
19	.	TRBV12-2	TRBJ2-1	.	TGTGCAAGTCGCTTAAACCCCACCTCTCAGGGGATTTTCTACAATGAGCAGTTCTTC	CASRLNPTSQGIFYNEQFF
14	many	TRBV12-3/TRBV12-4	TRBJ1-2	.	TGTGCCAGCGCTGGGTCATGGGATAACTATGGCTACACCTTC	CASAGSWDNYGYTF
13	many	TRBV10-3	TRBJ2-7	.	TGTGCCATCAGAGGGCAGGGGATCAACGAGCAGTACTTC	CAIRGQGINEQYF
17	many	TRBV5-1	TRBJ2-1	.	TGCGCCAGCAGCCGCAGTTCCGGGAGCTATGCCTACAATGAGCAGTTCTTC	CASSRSSGSYAYNEQFF
14	.	TRBV6-2/TRBV6-3	TRBJ2-3	TRBD2	TGTGCCACCCTCGGCGGGAGGGAGCCAGATACGCAGTATTTT	CATLGGREPDTQYF
13	many	TRBV21-1	TRBJ1-1	.	TGTGCCAGCAGCAAGACAGGGGTCACTGAAGCTTTCTTT	CASSKTGVTEAFF
18	many	TRBV4-1	TRBJ2-1	TRBD2	TGCGCCAGCAGCCCTCACCTCGAAGGGCTAGCGGGGGGCCCTGAGCAGTTCTTC	CASSPHLEGLAGGPEQFF
14	many	TRBV20-1	TRBJ2-2	.	TGCAGTGCCCGAGCGGATCCGAACACCGGGGAGCTGTTTTTT	CSARADPNTGELFF
15	.	TRBV11-2	TRBJ1-2	.	TGTGCCAGCAGCTTATTAACAGCAGATAACTATGGCTACACCTTC	CASSLLTADNYGYTF
11	many	TRBV29-1	TRBJ1-1	.	TGCAGCGGACGGGTGAACACTGAAGCTTTCTTT	CSGRVNTEAFF
16	once	TRBV6-6	TRBJ2-3	.	TGTGCCAGCAGTTACTCCTTGGGGTCAGACACAGACACGCAGTATTTT	CASSYSLGSDTDTQYF
12	.	TRBV29-1	TRBJ2-6	.	TGCAGCGTGGGGACAGGGGCCAACGTCCTGACTTTC	CSVGTGANVLTF
12	many	TRBV7-6	TRBJ1-2	.	TGTGCCAGCACCACGGGGGGTTATGGCTACACCTTC	CASTTGGYGYTF
17	many	TRBV7-6	TRBJ2-3	TRBD2	TGTGCCAGCAGTACGGAGTCTAGCGGGACCAGCACAGATACGCAGTATTTT	CASSTESSGTSTDTQYF
17	.	TRBV3-1	TRBJ2-5	.	TGTGCCAGCAGCCAAGGTGGCGGGGTGCCCCCCCGGCGGGCCCAGTACTTC	CASSQGGGVPPRRAQYF
15	many	TRBV11-3	TRBJ2-2	TRBD2	TGTGCCAGCAGCTCGGGACTAGCAGGGACCGGGGAGCTGTTTTTT	CASSSGLAGTGELFF
15	many	TRBV27	TRBJ2-3	TRBD2	TGTGCCAGCAGTTGGGCTAGCGGGGGTGCCGATACGCAGTATTTT	CASSWASGGADTQYF
16	many	TRBV7-9	TRBJ1-5	.	TGTGCCAGCAGCCCTGGCCCCCATCATCGGAATCAGCCCCAGCATTTT	CASSPGPHHRNQPQHF
14	.	TRBV20-1	TRBJ2-1	.	TGCAGTGCTCGCCCAGGGGGGGCCGGGGATGAGCAGTTCTTC	CSARPGGAGDEQFF
13	few	TRBV6-5	TRBJ2-5	TRBD2	TGTGCCAGCACGGTAGCGGGCCAAGAGACCCAGTACTTC	CASTVAGQETQYF
15	many	TRBV12-3/TRBV12-4	TRBJ2-2	.	TGTGCCAGCAGCGGGGTTAATAGGGTGACCGGGGAGCTGTTTTTT	CASSGVNRVTGELFF
19	many	TRBV6-1	TRBJ2-7	TRBD1	TGTGCCAGCAGTTATTCCGACAGGGAATCCCCCGAAGCCGGCTACGAGCAGTACTTC	CASSYSDRESPEAGYEQYF
13	once	TRBV29-1	TRBJ2-3	.	TGCAGCGTTCTTCGGGACCTCACAGATACGCAGTATTTT	CSVLRDLTDTQYF
17	many	TRBV18	TRBJ2-3	TRBD2	TGTGCCAGCTCACCACGGCGCGGGGGGGTTGATACAGATACGCAGTATTTT	CASSPRRGGVDTDTQYF
16	many	TRBV20-1	TRBJ2-2	TRBD1	TGCAGTGCTAGCCCCCCCGGGGACAGGGACTACGGGGAGCTGTTTTTT	CSASPPGDRDYGELFF
15	many	TRBV20-1	TRBJ2-1	.	TGCAGTGCTAACCCTCGCAGTCCCCCCATTGGTGAGCAGTTCTTC	CSANPRSPPIGEQFF
14	many	TRBV12-3/TRBV12-4	TRBJ2-7	TRBD1	TGTGCCAGCAGTCTAACGACAGGGACCTACGAGCAGTACTTC	CASSLTTGTYEQYF
16	.	TRBV5-1	TRBJ2-2	.	TGCGCCAGCAGTCAGACGCGGGGTGGTGGCACCGGGGAGCTGTTTTTT	CASSQTRGGGTGELFF
14	many	TRBV10-2	TRBJ2-3	.	TGCGCCAGCAGTCCCGGGGCCTGGGGAGATACGCAGTATTTT	CASSPGAWGDTQYF
16	many	TRBV4-1	TRBJ1-5	TRBD1	TGCGCCAGCAGCCCAGCACAGGGGTCTAGCAATCAGCCCCAGCATTTT	CASSPAQGSSNQPQHF
17	many	TRBV5-1	TRBJ2-3	.	TGCGCCAGCAGCTTGGCCCGGAGTAGCGGAAGCACAGATACGCAGTATTTT	CASSLARSSGSTDTQYF
17	many	TRBV7-3	TRBJ2-3	TRBD2	TGTGCCAGCAGCCAAGGATGGTCTAGCGGGGGGGCAGATACGCAGTATTTT	CASSQGWSSGGADTQYF